A single sample is the source of the 10 T cell receptor beta chains below, sequenced in a study of blood T cell repertoires in COVID-19. Libraries were prepared by immunoSEQ multiplex PCR; TCRdb keeps only in-frame clonotypes and omits some of them. The table has approximately 210,000 clones, 88% seen once. The sample consisted of peripheral blood. These receptors originate from a man in his 70s with acute or convalescent COVID-19.

The chain uses TRBV9 and TRBJ1-2; TRBD1 matches 8 bases. V lost 4 bases and J lost 4; bases outside the gene matches: 9. Per the germline V gene, CDR1 is SGDLS and CDR2 is YYNGEE. This CDR3 is 15 amino acids long. The CDR3 coding sequence is TGTGCCAGCAGCCCTCTGACAGGGGTGAGCTATGGCTACACCTTC. The encoded protein is CASSPLTGVSYGYTF. The full variable domain, with the rest looked up from reference TRBV9 and TRBJ1-2, is DSGVTQTPKHLITATGQRVTLRCSPRSGDLSVYWYQQSLDQGLQFLIQYYNGEERAKGNILERFSAQQFPDLHSELNLSSLELGDSALYFCASSPLTGVSYGYTFGSGTRLTVV.

The CDR3 DNA reads TGTGCCAGCAGTCTGGGGACTACGGCCGAGCAGTTCTTC. Translated: CASSLGTTAEQFF. The V call is TRBV12-3 or TRBV12-4, the J call TRBJ2-1; 7 bases match TRBD2. The V gene end was trimmed by 5 bases and the J gene end by 10 bases; junction bases not matched to a gene: 8. The CDR3 is 13 amino acids.

V gene TRBV7-3 combines with J gene TRBJ2-1; 8 nucleotides agree with TRBD2. V shed 5 bases, J shed 3 bases, and the junction held 6 bases outside the gene matches. Germline lookup yields CDR1 SGHTA and CDR2 FQGTGA. The CDR3 runs 15 residues. The CDR3 bases are TGTGCCAGCAGCCTCGCGGGAGGCGTCTACAATGAGCAGTTCTTC. Translating gives CASSLAGGVYNEQFF.

This clone is a singleton in its sample. CDR3 sequence: CASSIPHREPYNEQFF. CDR3 nucleotides: TGTGCCAGTAGTATCCCTCACAGGGAACCCTACAATGAGCAGTTCTTC. V gene TRBV19 combines with J gene TRBJ2-1; the D gene is possibly TRBD1 (6 bases). This CDR3 region has 16 residues. V lost 3 bases and J 2 bases, leaving 14 bases between the germline ends. From germline, CDR1 is LNHDA and CDR2 SQIVND (reference sequence).

The gene calls are TRBV29-1 and TRBJ2-1, with 7 bases identical to TRBD2. CDR1 SQVTM and CDR2 ANQGSEA come from the germline V gene. The CDR3 sequence is 12 residues long. V shed 0 bases, J shed 8 bases, and the junction held 1 base outside the gene matches. In nucleotides, the CDR3 is TGCAGCGTTGAAGATGGGGGGGATGAGCAGTTCTTC. This translates into CSVEDGGDEQFF.

This chain connects TRBV5-1 to TRBJ2-7; TRBD2 might be the D (6 bases). Germline-derived CDR1 and CDR2 are SGHRS and YFSETQ. V dropped 4 bases and J dropped 0 bases, with 17 bases sitting between them. The CDR3 runs to 16 residues. The CDR3 region is CASSPRGGGSSYEQYF. In DNA, the CDR3 is TGCGCCAGCAGCCCTAGGGGAGGCGGTAGCTCCTACGAGCAGTACTTC.

The V call is TRBV2, the J call TRBJ2-5; 11 positions match TRBD2. The CDR3 length is 14 residues. Germline CDR1 reads SNHLY; CDR2 reads FYNNEI. V was clipped by 8 bases and J by 5 bases; unmatched bases: 7. CDR3 in DNA: TGTGCCAGCCTTACTAGCGGGAGTTCGGAGACCCAGTACTTC. This gives the protein CASLTSGSSETQYF.

The V gene is TRBV5-1, the J gene TRBJ1-2; 7 bases fit TRBD1. The length of the CDR3 is 13 residues. In germline, CDR1 is SGHRS, CDR2 YFSETQ. V was clipped by 1 base and J by 6 bases; unmatched bases: 3. CDR3 nucleotide sequence: TGCGCCAGCAGCTTGACAGGGGTCGATGGCTACACCTTC. Translating gives CASSLTGVDGYTF. The full variable domain, its missing parts supplied by reference TRBV5-1 and TRBJ1-2, is KAGVTQTPRYLIKTRGQQVTLSCSPISGHRSVSWYQQTPGQGLQFLFEYFSETQRNKGNFPGRFSGRQFSNSRSEMNVSTLELGDSALYLCASSLTGVDGYTFGSGTRLTVV.

The gene calls are TRBV11-3 and TRBJ2-1, with TRBD1 matching over 9 bases. This CDR3 is 15 amino acids long. Trimming at V came to 4 bases and at J to 6 bases, leaving 7 bases not matched to a gene. CDR1 is SGHNT, CDR2 YENEEA, per germline. The CDR3 spells CASSSSGTGFNEQFF. In nucleotides, the CDR3 is TGTGCCAGCAGCTCCTCCGGGACAGGGTTCAATGAGCAGTTCTTC.

The chain recombines TRBV18 with TRBJ1-1; 10 bases agree with TRBD1. V was clipped by 6 bases and J by 5 bases; unmatched bases: 6. CDR1 is KGHSH and CDR2 is LQKENI in the germline V gene. The CDR3 is made up of 14 amino acids. CDR3 protein: CASSLDRGQTEAFF. The DNA of the CDR3 is TGTGCCAGCTCTCTCGACAGGGGGCAGACTGAAGCTTTCTTT.